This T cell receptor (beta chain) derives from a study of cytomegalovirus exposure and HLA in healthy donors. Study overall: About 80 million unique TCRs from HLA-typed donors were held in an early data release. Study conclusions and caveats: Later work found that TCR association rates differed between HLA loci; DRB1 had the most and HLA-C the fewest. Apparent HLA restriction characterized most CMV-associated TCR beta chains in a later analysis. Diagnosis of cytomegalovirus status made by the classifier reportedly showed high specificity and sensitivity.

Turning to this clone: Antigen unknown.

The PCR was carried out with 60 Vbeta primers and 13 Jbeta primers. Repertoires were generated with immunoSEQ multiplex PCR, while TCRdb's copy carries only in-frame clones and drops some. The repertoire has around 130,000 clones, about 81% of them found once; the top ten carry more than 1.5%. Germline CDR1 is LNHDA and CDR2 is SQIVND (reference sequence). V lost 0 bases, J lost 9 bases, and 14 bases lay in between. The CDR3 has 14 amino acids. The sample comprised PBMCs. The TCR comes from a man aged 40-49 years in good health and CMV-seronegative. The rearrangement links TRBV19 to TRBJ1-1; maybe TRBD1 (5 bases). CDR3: CASSIDGPGGKAFF. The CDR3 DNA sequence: TGTGCCAGTAGTATAGATGGACCGGGGGGAAAAGCTTTCTTT.